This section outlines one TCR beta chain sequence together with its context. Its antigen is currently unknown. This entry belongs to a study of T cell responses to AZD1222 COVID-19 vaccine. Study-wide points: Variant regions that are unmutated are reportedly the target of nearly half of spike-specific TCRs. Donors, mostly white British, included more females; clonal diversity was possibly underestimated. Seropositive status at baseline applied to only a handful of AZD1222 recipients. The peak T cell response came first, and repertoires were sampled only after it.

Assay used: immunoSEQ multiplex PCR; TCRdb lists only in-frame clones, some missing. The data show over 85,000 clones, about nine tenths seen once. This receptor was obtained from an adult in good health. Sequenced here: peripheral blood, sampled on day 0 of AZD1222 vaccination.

CDR3 DNA sequence: TGTGCCAGCAGCTTAGGACAAATTTACGAGCAGTACTTC. Translation gives CASSLGQIYEQYF. The V gene is TRBV7-2, the J gene TRBJ2-7; D unresolved. The CDR3 loop spans 13 amino acids. V lost 1 base, J lost 4 bases, and 8 bases lay in between. Germline V gene lookup returns CDR1 SGHTA and CDR2 FQGNSA.